The T cell receptor (beta chain) under discussion was sequenced for a study of Graves' ophthalmopathy and Graves' hyperthyroidism. General study findings and limits: Blood also contained most of the expanded thyroid clonotypes above 0.001 frequency. For separating ophthalmopathy from stable hyperthyroidism, a 13-signature model gave almost 90% sensitivity and around 80% specificity.

This clonotype was observed at least ten times. Its antigen is not identified. Establishment of the diagnosis relied upon clinical symptoms, serum thyroxine, TRAb, thyroid ultrasound and orbital computed tomography. Amplifying from RNA transcripts, the study obtained TCR beta CDR3 regions. HTBI-primed first-round RT-PCR preceded second-round multiplex PCR. TCRdb redid the calling of the multiplex PCR reads with MiXCR, one entry per CDR3 protein. The sample shows about 340,000 distinct CDR3 sequences, roughly 15% of them seen only once. The V gene end was trimmed by 4 bases and the J gene end by 5 bases; junction bases not matched to a gene: 11. The CDR3 length is 16 residues. CDR1 KGHSH and CDR2 LQKENI come from the germline V gene.

The specimen sequenced was peripheral blood. The receptor comes from an adult man with Graves' ophthalmopathy. This chain uses TRBV18 with TRBJ2-5, with TRBD2 identical over 9 bases. The CDR3 DNA sequence: TGTGCCAGCTCACTAACTGTCGTAGCGGGAGCTGAGACCCAGTACTTC. It translates to CASSLTVVAGAETQYF. The full variable domain, its missing parts supplied by reference TRBV18 and TRBJ2-5, is NAGVMQNPRHLVRRRGQEARLRCSPMKGHSHVYWYRQLPEEGLKFMVYLQKENIIDESGMPKERFSAEFPKEGPSILRIQQVVRGDSAAYFCASSLTVVAGAETQYFGPGTRLLVL.